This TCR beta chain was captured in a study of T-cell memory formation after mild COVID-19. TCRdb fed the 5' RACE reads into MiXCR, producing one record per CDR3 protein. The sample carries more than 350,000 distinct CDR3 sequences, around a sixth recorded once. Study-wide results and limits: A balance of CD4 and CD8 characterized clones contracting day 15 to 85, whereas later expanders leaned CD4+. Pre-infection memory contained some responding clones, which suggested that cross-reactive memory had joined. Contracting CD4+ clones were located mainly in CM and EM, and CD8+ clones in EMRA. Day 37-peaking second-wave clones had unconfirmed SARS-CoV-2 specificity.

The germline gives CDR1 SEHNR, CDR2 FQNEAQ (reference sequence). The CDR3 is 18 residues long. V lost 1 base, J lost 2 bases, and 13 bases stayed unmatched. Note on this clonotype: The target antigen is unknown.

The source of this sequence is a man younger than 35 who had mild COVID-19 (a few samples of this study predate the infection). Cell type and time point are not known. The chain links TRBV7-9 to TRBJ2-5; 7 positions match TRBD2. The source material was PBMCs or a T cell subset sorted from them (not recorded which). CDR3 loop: CASSLVVWASGKQETQYF. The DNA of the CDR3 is TGTGCCAGCAGCTTAGTAGTGTGGGCTAGCGGAAAACAAGAGACCCAGTACTTC.